What follows are 21 T cell receptor beta chains derived from one specimen sequenced in a study of blood T cell repertoires in COVID-19. Clones were sequenced by immunoSEQ multiplex PCR, and TCRdb holds only the in-frame ones, with some missing. The table shows 140,000 or so clones, with roughly 79% occurring only once. The specimen was peripheral blood. These receptors came from a human donor in a cohort sampled during active COVID-19.

The V call is TRBV10-1, the J call TRBJ2-6; 8 nucleotides align to TRBD1. CDR3 length: 19 residues. CDR1 is WNHNN, CDR2 SYGVQD, per germline (reference sequence). Trimming removed 6 bases from V and 2 bases from J; junction bases left unmatched: 15. CDR3 nucleotides: TGCGCCAGCAGCGATTTCATCGACGGACAGGGCGCTGGGGCCAACGTCCTGACTTTC. Amino acid sequence: CASSDFIDGQGAGANVLTF.

V is TRBV14 and J is TRBJ2-3; D gene unclear. Trimming took off 1 base at V and 2 bases at J, with 10 bases between the two ends. This CDR3 has 15 residues. Germline V lookup: CDR1 SGHDN, CDR2 FVKESK. CDR3 in amino acids: CASSQVHSTTDTQYF. The CDR3 DNA follows: TGTGCCAGCAGCCAAGTCCACAGCACCACAGATACGCAGTATTTT. The full variable domain, with the rest looked up from reference TRBV14 and TRBJ2-3, is EAGVTQFPSHSVIEKGQTVTLRCDPISGHDNLYWYRRVMGKEIKFLLHFVKESKQDESGMPNNRFLAERTGGTYSTLKVQPAELEDSGVYFCASSQVHSTTDTQYFGPGTRLTVL.

The rearrangement uses TRBV7-2 and TRBJ2-3, with D tentatively TRBD2 (5 bases). Germline CDR1 is SGHTA and CDR2 is FQGNSA. The V end lost 4 bases, the J end lost 2 bases, and 16 bases lay between the germline ends. The CDR3 is 16 amino acids. Written as DNA, the CDR3 is TGTGCCAGCAGCTCCCTAAGGGCGGGCATCACAGATACGCAGTATTTT. Translated: CASSSLRAGITDTQYF.

The chain joins TRBV14 to TRBJ2-7; 7 positions agree with TRBD2. Trimming took 4 bases from V and 5 from J; bases not matched to a gene: 2. Germline assignment: CDR1 SGHDN and CDR2 FVKESK. This CDR3 has 12 residues. The CDR3 loop is CASSLGLDEQYF. The CDR3 nucleotides are TGTGCCAGCAGCCTTGGACTAGACGAGCAGTACTTC.

The rearrangement links TRBV5-1 to TRBJ2-7; D ambiguous. Germline V CDR1 and CDR2: SGHRS, YFSETQ. This CDR3 region has 15 residues. The V end was cut by 1 base, the J end by 3 bases, with 14 bases between. For the CDR3, the DNA is TGCGCCAGCAGCTTGAACCCTCCTACCGGCTACGAGCAGTACTTC. It codes for CASSLNPPTGYEQYF. The whole variable domain, remainder taken from reference TRBV5-1 and TRBJ2-7, is KAGVTQTPRYLIKTRGQQVTLSCSPISGHRSVSWYQQTPGQGLQFLFEYFSETQRNKGNFPGRFSGRQFSNSRSEMNVSTLELGDSALYLCASSLNPPTGYEQYFGPGTRLTVT.

V and J are TRBV28 and TRBJ2-3; D is unresolved. Trimming removed 3 bases from V and 2 bases from J, with 15 bases in between. From germline, CDR1 is MDHEN and CDR2 SYDVKM. The CDR3 consists of 16 residues. The CDR3 bases are TGTGCCAGCAGTTTTACCATGGGCCGGCCCACAGATACGCAGTATTTT. Its protein is CASSFTMGRPTDTQYF.

The rearrangement joins TRBV7-3 to TRBJ2-6, with D possibly TRBD2 on 5 matching bases. The CDR3 spans 15 residues. V lost 7 bases and J 1 base, leaving 11 bases between the germline ends. Germline assignment: CDR1 SGHTA and CDR2 FQGTGA. CDR3 DNA: TGTGCCAGCACCCTCCTAGCTTCTGGGGCCAACGTCCTGACTTTC. Encoded protein: CASTLLASGANVLTF.

The rearrangement links TRBV19 to TRBJ1-5; TRBD1 aligns across 9 bases. Germline CDR1 and CDR2: LNHDA and SQIVND (reference sequence). The CDR3 covers 17 residues. V was pared by 8 bases and J by 0 bases, with 11 bases of the junction left unmatched. The CDR3 nucleotides are TGTGCCAGTGCGGGACAGGGAGGCCTTTATAGCAATCAGCCCCAGCATTTT. This translates into CASAGQGGLYSNQPQHF.

V gene TRBV7-3 combines with J gene TRBJ2-3, with 7 bases matching TRBD2. The CDR3 loop spans 15 amino acids. Germline CDR1 is SGHTA and CDR2 is FQGTGA. Trimming cost V 1 base and J 0 bases; bases outside gene matches: 1. The CDR3 loop reads CASSLISGSTDTQYF. In DNA form, the CDR3 reads TGTGCCAGCAGCTTAATTAGCGGGAGCACAGATACGCAGTATTTT.

The V gene is TRBV21-1, the J gene TRBJ2-7; the table's D gene call, TRBD2, was not cross checked with the DNA. TRBV21-1 is a recognized pseudogene. The CDR3 is made up of 15 amino acids. CDR3 sequence (DNA): TGTGCCAGCAGCAAAGGCCGGGAAGCCCCCTACGAGCAGTACTTC. Translated: CASSKGREAPYEQYF.

The rearrangement joins TRBV24-1 to TRBJ2-1; the match to TRBD2 covers 14 bases. The germline gives CDR1 KGHDR, CDR2 SFDVKD. With V trimmed by 9 bases and J by 12 bases, 6 bases remained unmatched. This CDR3 spans 13 amino acids. The CDR3 DNA is TGTGCCACCTTGGGACTAGCGGGAGTAGCGCAGTTCTTC. It specifies CATLGLAGVAQFF.

This clone was seen once. CDR3 amino acids: CASSFDMTRAGYEQYF. The CDR3, as DNA: TGTGCCAGCAGCTTTGATATGACTAGGGCGGGCTACGAGCAGTACTTC. V is TRBV7-2 and J is TRBJ2-7; TRBD2 is a possible D gene (6 bases). The CDR3 loop spans 16 amino acids. V lost 3 bases and J lost 3, with 18 bases in between. Germline CDR1 is SGHTA and CDR2 is FQGNSA.

This clone was counted between two and nine times. The chain combines TRBV5-4 with TRBJ2-1; the match to TRBD1 covers 8 bases. V lost 0 bases, J lost 6 bases, and 5 bases stayed unmatched. This CDR3 region has 15 residues. Germline V CDR1 and CDR2: SGHNT, YYREEE (reference sequence). Written as DNA, the CDR3 is TGTGCCAGCAGCTTGGGTGCGACAGGGGTCAATGAGCAGTTCTTC. This codes for CASSLGATGVNEQFF.

This chain links TRBV7-8 with TRBJ1-2, with TRBD1 identical over 8 bases. Germline V gives CDR1 SGHVS, CDR2 FQNEAQ. CDR3 length: 14 amino acids. With V trimmed by 3 bases and J by 3 bases, 3 bases remained unmatched. The CDR3 reads CASSLQGQDYGYTF. CDR3 nucleotides: TGTGCCAGCAGCTTGCAGGGACAGGACTATGGCTACACCTTC.

The V call is TRBV15, the J call TRBJ1-2; D perhaps matches TRBD1 (5 bases). The V end lost 9 bases, the J end lost 2 bases, and 10 bases lay between the germline ends. The CDR3 spans 12 residues. Germline assignment: CDR1 LNHNV and CDR2 YYDKDF (reference sequence). CDR3 sequence reads: CATSEGNYGYTF. The CDR3, as DNA: TGTGCCACGTCGGAGGGGAACTATGGCTACACCTTC.

This rearrangement joins TRBV5-1 to TRBJ2-1; 7 bases are a match to TRBD2. With V trimmed by 1 base and J by 2 bases, 3 bases remained unmatched. The germline V gene has CDR1 SGHRS and CDR2 YFSETQ. The CDR3 is 15 residues long. The CDR3 DNA reads TGCGCCAGCAGCTTGTCGGGAGGACCCTACAATGAGCAGTTCTTC. Its protein product is CASSLSGGPYNEQFF.

This chain joins TRBV6-2 or TRBV6-3 and TRBJ2-7; D perhaps matches TRBD2 (6 bases). Germline V gives CDR1 MNHEY, CDR2 SVGEGT. The CDR3 is 14 residues long. V lost 4 bases and J lost 5, with 15 bases in between. The CDR3 protein is CASSFTGVGDEQYF. The CDR3 region has the DNA TGTGCCAGCAGTTTTACGGGAGTGGGGGACGAGCAGTACTTC.

The CDR3 loop reads CASSPPASGAYNEQFF. CDR3 nucleotides: TGTGCCAGCAGCCCCCCCGCTAGCGGGGCCTACAATGAGCAGTTCTTC. The chain recombines TRBV7-9 with TRBJ2-1; 9 bases line up with TRBD2. The CDR3 is 16 amino acids. The V segment lost 5 bases and the J segment 2 bases; nucleotides outside the gene matches: 7. Germline V CDR1 and CDR2: SEHNR, FQNEAQ (reference sequence).

This clone showed up just a few times. The chain carries TRBV2 and TRBJ2-3; 8 nucleotides align to TRBD1. V lost 4 bases to trimming and J lost 4 bases; unmatched junction nucleotides: 4. CDR1 and CDR2 from the germline V gene are SNHLY and FYNNEI. There are 14 residues in the CDR3. The CDR3 is CASSGQGAADTQYF. The CDR3, as DNA: TGTGCCAGCAGTGGGCAGGGGGCAGCAGATACGCAGTATTTT.

The chain links TRBV9 to TRBJ2-2; 13 bases match TRBD2. With 4 bases clipped from V and 5 bases from J, the junction kept 14 bases outside the gene matches. The germline V gene has CDR1 SGDLS and CDR2 YYNGEE. CDR3 length: 19 residues. The CDR3 region has the DNA TGTGCCAGCAGCCCAAGGACTAGCGGGAGTACTATCGGGACCGGGGAGCTGTTTTTT. Protein sequence: CASSPRTSGSTIGTGELFF.

The rearrangement uses TRBV6-2 or TRBV6-3 and TRBJ2-2, with D possibly TRBD2 on 5 matching bases. The CDR3 loop spans 15 amino acids. From germline, CDR1 is MNHEY and CDR2 SVGEGT. The ends were cut back, 4 bases at V and 3 bases at J, with 12 bases in the middle. CDR3 DNA sequence: TGTGCCAGCAGTTTCAGCGGAACACACACCGGGGAGCTGTTTTTT. As protein: CASSFSGTHTGELFF.